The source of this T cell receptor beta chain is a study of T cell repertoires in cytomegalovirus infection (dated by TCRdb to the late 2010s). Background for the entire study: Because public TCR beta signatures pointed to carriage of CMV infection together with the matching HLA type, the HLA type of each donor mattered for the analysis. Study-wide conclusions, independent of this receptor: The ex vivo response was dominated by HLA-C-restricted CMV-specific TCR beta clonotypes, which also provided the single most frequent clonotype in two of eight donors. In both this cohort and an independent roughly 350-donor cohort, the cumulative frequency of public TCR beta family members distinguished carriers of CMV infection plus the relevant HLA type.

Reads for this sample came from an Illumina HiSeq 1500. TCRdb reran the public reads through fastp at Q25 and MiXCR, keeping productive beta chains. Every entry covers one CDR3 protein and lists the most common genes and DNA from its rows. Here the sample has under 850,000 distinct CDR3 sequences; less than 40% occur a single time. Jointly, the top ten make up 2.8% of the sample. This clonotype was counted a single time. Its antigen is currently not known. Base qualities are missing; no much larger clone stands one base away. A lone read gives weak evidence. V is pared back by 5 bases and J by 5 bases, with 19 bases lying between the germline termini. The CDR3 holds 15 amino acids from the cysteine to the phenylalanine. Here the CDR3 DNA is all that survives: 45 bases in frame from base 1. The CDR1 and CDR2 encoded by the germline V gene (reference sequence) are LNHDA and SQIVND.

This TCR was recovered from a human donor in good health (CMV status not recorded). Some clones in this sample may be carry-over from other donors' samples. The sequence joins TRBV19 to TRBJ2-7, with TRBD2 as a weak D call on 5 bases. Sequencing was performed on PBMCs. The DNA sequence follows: TGTGCCAGTAGTGCCTGGACTCGTGCCCCCGACGAGCAGTACTTC. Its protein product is CASSAWTRAPDEQYF.